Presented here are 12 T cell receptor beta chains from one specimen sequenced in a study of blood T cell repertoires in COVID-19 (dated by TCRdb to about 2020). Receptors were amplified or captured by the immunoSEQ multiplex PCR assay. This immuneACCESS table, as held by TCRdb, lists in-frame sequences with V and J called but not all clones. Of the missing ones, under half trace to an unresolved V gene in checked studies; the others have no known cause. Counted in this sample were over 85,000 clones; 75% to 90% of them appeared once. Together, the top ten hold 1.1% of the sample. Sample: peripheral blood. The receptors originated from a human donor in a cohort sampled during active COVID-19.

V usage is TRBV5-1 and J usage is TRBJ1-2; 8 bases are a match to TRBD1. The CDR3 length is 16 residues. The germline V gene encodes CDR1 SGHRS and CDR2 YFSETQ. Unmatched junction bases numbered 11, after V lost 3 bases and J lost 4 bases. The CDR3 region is CASSSSTLTGAYGYTF. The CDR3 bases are TGCGCCAGCAGCTCCTCCACCCTGACAGGGGCCTATGGCTACACCTTC.

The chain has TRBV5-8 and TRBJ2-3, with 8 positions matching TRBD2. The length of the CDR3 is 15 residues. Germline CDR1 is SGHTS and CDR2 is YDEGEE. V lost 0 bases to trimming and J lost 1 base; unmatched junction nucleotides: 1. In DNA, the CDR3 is TGTGCCAGCAGCTTGGGGCGGGGGGGCACAGATACGCAGTATTTT. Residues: CASSLGRGGTDTQYF.

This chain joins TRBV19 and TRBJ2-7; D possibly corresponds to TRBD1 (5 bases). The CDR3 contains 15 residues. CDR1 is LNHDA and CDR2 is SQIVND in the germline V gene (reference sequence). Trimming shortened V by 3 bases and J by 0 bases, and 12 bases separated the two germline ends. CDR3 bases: TGTGCCAGTAGTATGAGAAGGGGCCTCTCCTACGAGCAGTACTTC. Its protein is CASSMRRGLSYEQYF.

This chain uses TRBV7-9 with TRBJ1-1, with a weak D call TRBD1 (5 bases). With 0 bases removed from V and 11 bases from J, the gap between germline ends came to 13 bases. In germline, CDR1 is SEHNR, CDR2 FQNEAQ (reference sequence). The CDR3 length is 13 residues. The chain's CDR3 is CASSLASGRAAFF. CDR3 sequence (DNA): TGTGCCAGCAGCTTAGCCTCGGGCAGGGCCGCTTTCTTT.

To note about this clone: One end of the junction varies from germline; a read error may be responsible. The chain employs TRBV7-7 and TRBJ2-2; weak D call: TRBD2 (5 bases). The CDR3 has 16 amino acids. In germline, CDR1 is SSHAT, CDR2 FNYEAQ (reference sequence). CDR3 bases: TGTGCTAGCAGCCCAGGAACCGAGGGCGGCACCGGGGAGCTGTTTTTT. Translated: CASSPGTEGGTGELFF. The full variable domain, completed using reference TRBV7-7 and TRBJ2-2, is GAGVSQSPRYKVTKRGQDVTLRCDPISSHATLYWYQQALGQGPEFLTYFNYEAQPDKSGLPSDRFSAERPEGSISTLTIQRTEQRDSAMYRCASSPGTEGGTGELFFGEGSRLTVL.

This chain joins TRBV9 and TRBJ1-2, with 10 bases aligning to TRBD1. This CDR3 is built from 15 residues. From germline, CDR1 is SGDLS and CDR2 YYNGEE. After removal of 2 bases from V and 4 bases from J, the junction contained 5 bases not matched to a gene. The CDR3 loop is CASSVPGTGAYGYTF. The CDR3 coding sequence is TGTGCCAGCAGCGTTCCCGGGACAGGGGCCTATGGCTACACCTTC.

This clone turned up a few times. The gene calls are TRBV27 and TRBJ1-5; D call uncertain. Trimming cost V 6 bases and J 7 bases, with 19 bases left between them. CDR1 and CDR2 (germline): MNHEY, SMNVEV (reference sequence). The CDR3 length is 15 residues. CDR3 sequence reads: CASSRDGIPGQPQHF. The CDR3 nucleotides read TGTGCCAGCAGCCGTGACGGGATTCCAGGACAGCCCCAGCATTTT.

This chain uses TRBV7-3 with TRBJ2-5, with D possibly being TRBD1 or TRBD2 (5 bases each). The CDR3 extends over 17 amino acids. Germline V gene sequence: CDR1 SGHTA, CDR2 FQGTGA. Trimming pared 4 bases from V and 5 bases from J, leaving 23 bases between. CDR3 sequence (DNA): TGTGCCAGCAGCTCAACGGGGCAGCGCCCCCAAGGGGAGACCCAGTACTTC. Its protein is CASSSTGQRPQGETQYF.

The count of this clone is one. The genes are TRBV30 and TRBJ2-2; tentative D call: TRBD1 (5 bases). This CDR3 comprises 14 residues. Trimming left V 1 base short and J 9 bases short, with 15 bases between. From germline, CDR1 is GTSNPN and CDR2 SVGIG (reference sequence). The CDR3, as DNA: TGTGCCTGGAGTGGTCAGGGTACTGTGAGGGAGCTGTTTTTT. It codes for CAWSGQGTVRELFF.

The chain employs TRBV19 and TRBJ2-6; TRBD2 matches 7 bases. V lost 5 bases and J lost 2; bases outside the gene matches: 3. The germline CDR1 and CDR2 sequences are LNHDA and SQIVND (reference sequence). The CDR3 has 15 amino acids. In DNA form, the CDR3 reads TGTGCCAGTAGTGACGGGACTACTGGGGCCAACGTCCTGACTTTC. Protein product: CASSDGTTGANVLTF.

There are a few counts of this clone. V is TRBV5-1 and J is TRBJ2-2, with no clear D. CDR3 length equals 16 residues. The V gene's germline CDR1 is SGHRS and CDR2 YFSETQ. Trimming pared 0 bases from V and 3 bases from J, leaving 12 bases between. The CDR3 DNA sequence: TGCGCCAGCAGCTTGGCCGAGCTAGATGACACCGGGGAGCTGTTTTTT. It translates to CASSLAELDDTGELFF.

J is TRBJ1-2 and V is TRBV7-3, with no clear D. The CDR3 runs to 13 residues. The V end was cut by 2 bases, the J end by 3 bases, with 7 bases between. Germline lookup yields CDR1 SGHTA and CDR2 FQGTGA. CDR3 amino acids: CASSLREDYGYTF. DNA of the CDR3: TGTGCCAGCAGCTTACGCGAGGACTATGGCTACACCTTC.